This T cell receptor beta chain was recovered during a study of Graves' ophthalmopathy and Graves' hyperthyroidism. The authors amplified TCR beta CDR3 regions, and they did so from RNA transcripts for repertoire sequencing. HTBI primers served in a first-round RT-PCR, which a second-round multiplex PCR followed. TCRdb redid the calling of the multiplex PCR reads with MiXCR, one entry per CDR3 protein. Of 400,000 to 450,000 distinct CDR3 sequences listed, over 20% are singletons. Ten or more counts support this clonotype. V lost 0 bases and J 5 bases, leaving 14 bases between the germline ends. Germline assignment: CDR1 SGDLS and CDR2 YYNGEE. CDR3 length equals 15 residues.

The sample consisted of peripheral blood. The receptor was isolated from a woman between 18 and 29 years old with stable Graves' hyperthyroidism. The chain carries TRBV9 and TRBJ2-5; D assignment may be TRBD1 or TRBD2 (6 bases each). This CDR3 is CASSVVGGSRETQYF. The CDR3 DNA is TGTGCCAGCAGCGTAGTAGGGGGGAGTAGGGAGACCCAGTACTTC.